A single sample is the source of the 17 T cell receptor beta chains below, sequenced in a study of blood T cells in healthy people across ages. A J-beta primer mix and a sample-barcoded 5' primer were used in a second PCR of about 7 to 12 cycles. From the 5' RACE reads, TCRdb called clonotypes with MiXCR, one entry per CDR3 protein. The table lists some 760,000 distinct CDR3 sequences, around 25% of them singletons. The data also belong to a second study, concerning T cells of mothers and their children.

Input material: blood. The receptors here all came from a boy younger than 18 in good health.

This clonotype came up a few times. V gene TRBV29-1 combines with J gene TRBJ2-1; tentatively, D is TRBD1 (6 bases). The CDR3 is 14 amino acids. Germline CDR1 is SQVTM and CDR2 is ANQGSEA. The V gene lost 3 bases and the J gene lost 3 bases, with 12 bases spanning the gap. Here the CDR3 reads CSVEWTANYNEQFF. The CDR3 bases are TGCAGCGTTGAGTGGACAGCCAACTACAATGAGCAGTTCTTC.

The gene calls are TRBV20-1 and TRBJ2-7, with 7 bases aligning to TRBD1. CDR1 is DFQATT, CDR2 SNEGSKA, per germline (reference sequence). Trimming at V came to 6 bases and at J to 3 bases, leaving 11 bases not matched to a gene. The CDR3 extends over 14 amino acids. As DNA, the CDR3 is TGCAGTGCCGAAGACAGGGAAACGGACTACGAGCAGTACTTC. Amino acids: CSAEDRETDYEQYF.

This clonotype was seen ten or more times. V gene TRBV14 combines with J gene TRBJ2-5, with D uncertain. V was shortened by 2 bases and J by 2 bases, with 18 bases between the two germline ends. Germline loops: CDR1 SGHDN, CDR2 FVKESK. The CDR3 sequence is 17 residues long. As DNA, the CDR3 is TGTGCCAGCAGCCAAAGGACCTCCCCGACGGGTCAAGAGACCCAGTACTTC. Protein sequence: CASSQRTSPTGQETQYF.

V is TRBV6-5 and J is TRBJ2-5; D not certain. The germline gives CDR1 MNHEY, CDR2 SVGAGI. The CDR3 sequence is 12 residues long. V was trimmed by 2 bases and J by 6 bases, leaving 7 bases between them. CDR3: CASSYNQKTQYF. As DNA, the CDR3 is TGTGCCAGCAGTTACAATCAAAAGACCCAGTACTTC.

This clonotype was counted between two and nine times. The chain employs TRBV6-2 or TRBV6-3 and TRBJ2-7; TRBD1 matches at 9 bases. CDR3 length: 16 amino acids. The junction had 12 bases not matched to a gene; V was cut back by 4 bases and J by 5 bases. CDR1 is MNHEY, CDR2 SVGEGT, per germline. CDR3 amino acids: CASSSTPGQGLHEQYF. In nucleotides, the CDR3 is TGTGCCAGCAGTTCAACCCCGGGACAGGGTCTGCACGAGCAGTACTTC.

The gene calls are TRBV7-3 and TRBJ2-1; D perhaps matches TRBD1 (6 bases). The CDR3 has 13 amino acids. CDR1 and CDR2 (germline): SGHTA, FQGTGA. V lost 11 bases and J 8 bases, leaving 19 bases between the germline ends. The DNA for the CDR3 is TGTGCCCCCAGGGCGTCAGGGGAAGATGAGCAGTTCTTC. Protein sequence: CAPRASGEDEQFF.

The chain joins TRBV4-2 to TRBJ2-5; possibly TRBD2 for D (6 bases). From germline, CDR1 is LGHNA and CDR2 YNFKEQ. The V end lost 4 bases, the J end lost 1 base, and 13 bases lay between the germline ends. This CDR3 has 15 residues. The CDR3 DNA reads as TGTGCCAGCAGCCGGATAAGCGGGCCCCAAGAGACCCAGTACTTC. This gives the protein CASSRISGPQETQYF.

The rearrangement links TRBV12-3 or TRBV12-4 to TRBJ2-7; possible D gene TRBD1, 6 bases. The CDR3 totals 17 residues. The CDR3 loop is CPRTNPTEQGLSYEQYF. CDR3 coding DNA: TGTCCTCGCACTAACCCTACCGAGCAGGGGTTATCCTACGAGCAGTACTTC.

The chain employs TRBV28 and TRBJ1-2; D possibly corresponds to TRBD1 (6 bases). CDR1 is MDHEN, CDR2 SYDVKM, per germline. Trimming shortened V by 6 bases and J by 4 bases, and 12 bases separated the two germline ends. This CDR3 comprises 13 residues. The CDR3 sequence: CASSAQGSYGYTF. DNA for the CDR3: TGTGCCAGCAGCGCTCAGGGGAGCTATGGCTACACCTTC.

V gene TRBV12-3 or TRBV12-4 combines with J gene TRBJ2-1; D could derive from TRBD1 or TRBD2 (5 bases each). V was pared by 4 bases and J by 4 bases, with 11 bases between. This CDR3 is built from 14 residues. The CDR3 DNA is TGTGCCAGCAGTTCCCGTTGGGGGTACAATGAGCAGTTCTTC. It codes for CASSSRWGYNEQFF.

Turning to this clonotype: At one end the junction does not follow the germline gene, possibly because of a read error. The V call is TRBV7-3, the J call TRBJ2-1; 9 bases line up with TRBD1. The CDR3 is 15 residues long. Germline loops: CDR1 SGHTA, CDR2 FQGTGA. The CDR3: CSSSPAGQGYNEQFF. CDR3 coding DNA: TGTTCCAGCAGCCCCGCGGGACAGGGCTACAATGAGCAGTTCTTC.

The rearrangement links TRBV27 to TRBJ2-3, with 11 bases that match TRBD2. Per the germline V gene, CDR1 is MNHEY and CDR2 is SMNVEV (reference sequence). This CDR3 contains 17 residues. Trimming took 4 bases from V and 0 from J; bases not matched to a gene: 6. This CDR3 is CASSYRGLAASTDTQYF. The CDR3 DNA reads as TGTGCCAGCAGTTACCGGGGACTAGCGGCTAGCACAGATACGCAGTATTTT.

Only a few counts were recorded for this clonotype. This chain links TRBV11-1 with TRBJ1-1, with D uncertain. The length of the CDR3 is 15 residues. Germline CDR1 and CDR2: SGHAT and FQDESV (reference sequence). Deletions cut 5 bases from V and 0 bases from J, with 13 bases between. The DNA of the CDR3 is TGTGCCAGCAGCCAACCGGAAGCGTTGAACACTGAAGCTTTCTTT. Amino acids: CASSQPEALNTEAFF.

The rearrangement uses TRBV21-1 and TRBJ1-5. TRBV21-1 counts as a pseudogene. The CDR3 is made up of 17 amino acids. DNA for the CDR3: TGTGCCAGCGATAAATCCGGGCGGAGGGGTAGCAATCAGCCCCAGCATTTT. Its translation is CASDKSGRRGSNQPQHF.

The chain links TRBV28 to TRBJ2-1, with TRBD2 identical over 13 bases. The tail of the sequence fits TRBJ2-7 better, so the J call may be wrong. This CDR3 has 19 amino acids. Germline assignment: CDR1 MDHEN and CDR2 SYDVKM. CDR3: CASSFGPGTSGMSSYEQYF. CDR3 bases: TGTGCCAGCAGTTTTGGCCCGGGGACTAGCGGGATGTCATCCTACGAGCAGTACTTC.

CDR3 sequence reads: CASSDAGDLETQYF. The CDR3 coding sequence is TGTGCCAGCAGTGATGCGGGAGATTTGGAGACCCAGTACTTC. The rearrangement uses TRBV2 and TRBJ2-5, with TRBD2 matching over 7 bases. This CDR3 spans 14 amino acids. J lost 5 bases, V lost 3 bases, and 6 bases had no gene match. The germline CDR1 and CDR2 sequences are SNHLY and FYNNEI.

This clonotype was observed a handful of times. The chain employs TRBV29-1 and TRBJ2-7; 7 bases match TRBD1. The CDR3 length is 13 residues. Trimming at V came to 3 bases and at J to 4 bases, leaving 6 bases not matched to a gene. CDR1 is SQVTM and CDR2 is ANQGSEA in the germline V gene. CDR3: CSVEFQGVYEQYF. The CDR3 coding sequence is TGCAGCGTTGAGTTCCAGGGGGTGTACGAGCAGTACTTC.